This entry lists 17 T cell receptor beta chains sequenced from one sample in a study of T cell responses to AZD1222 COVID-19 vaccine. The method was immunoSEQ multiplex PCR; TCRdb's version includes in-frame clones alone and lacks a portion of them. The repertoire includes some 120,000 clones, about 85% of them detected once, and around 4.4% sits in the top ten. The source material was peripheral blood, sampled 28 days after the second AZD1222 dose. These receptors came from an adult who received the AZD1222 COVID-19 vaccine.

The CDR3 coding sequence is TGTGCCATCAGAGCCGGGACTAGCGGGTCGAACACCGGGGAGCTGTTTTTT. It translates to CAIRAGTSGSNTGELFF. The V gene is TRBV10-3, the J gene TRBJ2-2, with TRBD2 matching 12 bases. V shed 6 bases and J 0 bases; nucleotides not matched to a gene: 5. This CDR3 is 17 amino acids long. CDR1 and CDR2 (germline): ENHRY, SYGVKD.

This clone occurred once. The chain employs TRBV28 and TRBJ2-2; D is perhaps TRBD1 (6 bases). The CDR3 is made up of 17 amino acids. Trimming stripped 6 bases from V and 2 bases from J, with 19 bases between. The V gene's germline CDR1 is MDHEN and CDR2 SYDVKM. The CDR3 nucleotides are TGTGCCAGCAGATACCACCACAGGGCCCACAACACCGGGGAGCTGTTTTTT. Translated, it gives CASRYHHRAHNTGELFF.

The rearrangement links TRBV3-1 (or the pseudogene TRBV3-2) to TRBJ2-2, with D unclear. The CDR3 is made up of 17 amino acids. CDR1 and CDR2 from the germline V gene are LGHDT and YNNKEL (reference sequence). V was cut by 3 bases and J by 1 base, with 15 bases left in between. The DNA for the CDR3 is TGTGCCAGCAGCCACCCTAGACAAACGGGGAACACCGGGGAGCTGTTTTTT. This gives the protein CASSHPRQTGNTGELFF.

This clone was observed a single time. The gene calls are TRBV18 and TRBJ2-1; 8 nucleotides line up with TRBD1. V dropped 3 bases and J dropped 1; count of bases not matched to a gene: 5. The length of the CDR3 is 16 residues. The germline V gene encodes CDR1 KGHSH and CDR2 LQKENI. The CDR3 nucleotides are TGTGCCAGCTCACCTAGAGGACAGGGTTCCTACAATGAGCAGTTCTTC. Translation: CASSPRGQGSYNEQFF.

The chain employs TRBV19 and TRBJ1-5; D is unclear. CDR3 length: 14 amino acids. Per the germline V gene, CDR1 is LNHDA and CDR2 is SQIVND (reference sequence). V shed 0 bases and J shed 5 bases, with 8 bases lying between them. The CDR3 nucleotides read TGTGCCAGTAGTATAGATAAGTATCATCAGCCCCAGCATTTT. It codes for CASSIDKYHQPQHF.

To note about this clone: The germline gene is not matched at one end of the junction; a read error may be the cause. The CDR3 coding sequence is TGTGCCAGCAGCGCCGGGTTGGGCTATAATTCACCCTTCCACTTT. Translated: CASSAGLGYNSPFHF. This chain uses TRBV5-8 with TRBJ1-6; D is unclear. The CDR3 consists of 15 residues. The germline V gene has CDR1 SGHTS and CDR2 YDEGEE.

This clone has just one count. The chain has TRBV5-4 and TRBJ2-3; 12 nucleotides align to TRBD2. Unmatched junction bases numbered 9, after V lost 4 bases and J lost 0 bases. The CDR3 extends over 18 amino acids. Germline CDR1 SGHNT, CDR2 YYREEE (reference sequence). CDR3 loop: CASSTGLAGSTSTDTQYF. In DNA form, the CDR3 reads TGTGCCAGCAGCACAGGACTAGCGGGGTCAACGAGCACAGATACGCAGTATTTT. Supplemented by reference TRBV5-4 and TRBJ2-3, the full variable domain reads ETGVTQSPTHLIKTRGQQVTLRCSSQSGHNTVSWYQQALGQGPQFIFQYYREEENGRGNFPPRFSGLQFPNYSSELNVNALELDDSALYLCASSTGLAGSTSTDTQYFGPGTRLTVL.

The V gene is TRBV10-3, the J gene TRBJ2-1, with D perhaps TRBD2 (6 bases). CDR1 and CDR2 from the germline V gene are ENHRY and SYGVKD. Trimming left V 0 bases short and J 4 bases short, with 10 bases between. This CDR3 is built from 15 residues. The CDR3 bases are TGTGCCATCAGTGAGTCTGCGGGGCAGTACAATGAGCAGTTCTTC. Its protein product is CAISESAGQYNEQFF.

This clone was detected only once. The chain employs TRBV5-1 and TRBJ1-1, with 7 positions matching TRBD1. The CDR3 consists of 15 residues. With 4 bases clipped from V and 0 bases from J, the junction kept 6 bases outside the gene matches. CDR1 and CDR2 (germline): SGHRS, YFSETQ. This CDR3 reads CASSNGQALNTEAFF. CDR3 coding DNA: TGCGCCAGCAGCAATGGACAGGCCCTGAACACTGAAGCTTTCTTT.

This sequence joins TRBV5-1 and TRBJ2-7; possibly TRBD1 for D (5 bases). Trimming shortened V by 0 bases and J by 0 bases, and 10 bases separated the two germline ends. Germline assignment: CDR1 SGHRS and CDR2 YFSETQ. This CDR3 has 15 amino acids. CDR3: CASSLGQPSSYEQYF. As DNA, the CDR3 is TGCGCCAGCAGCTTGGGACAGCCGAGCTCCTACGAGCAGTACTTC.

The chain recombines TRBV24-1 with TRBJ1-2; D unresolved. Per germline, CDR1 KGHDR and CDR2 SFDVKD. Deletions cut 5 bases from V and 1 base from J, with 10 bases between. The CDR3 consists of 14 residues. CDR3: CATSALTDNYGYTF. The CDR3 DNA is TGTGCCACCAGTGCCTTGACTGATAACTATGGCTACACCTTC.

This chain uses TRBV6-5 with TRBJ1-1; D gene ambiguous. This CDR3 spans 15 amino acids. CDR1 is MNHEY and CDR2 is SVGAGI in the germline V gene. The V end was cut by 7 bases, the J end by 1 base, with 16 bases between. CDR3 sequence: CASITTGRTNTEAFF. The CDR3 region has the DNA TGTGCCAGCATAACGACTGGAAGGACGAACACTGAAGCTTTCTTT.

This chain uses TRBV6-2 or TRBV6-3 with TRBJ1-4, with D perhaps matching TRBD1 (5 bases). Germline V gives CDR1 MNHEY, CDR2 SVGEGT. The CDR3 contains 17 residues. The germline V and J ends were trimmed by 0 bases and 8 bases, with 19 bases remaining between them. In DNA form, the CDR3 reads TGTGCCAGCAGTTACTCGTGGGGTCGAGGGGCAGACGAAAAACTGTTTTTT. It codes for CASSYSWGRGADEKLFF.

The chain links TRBV6-4 to TRBJ1-1, with D possibly being TRBD1 (5 bases). The germline V and J ends were trimmed by 5 bases and 0 bases, with 13 bases remaining between them. The CDR3 has 15 residues. CDR1 and CDR2 from the germline V gene are MRHNA and SNTAGT. For the CDR3, the DNA is TGTGCCAGCAGTAGGACGGGACGGTTGAACACTGAAGCTTTCTTT. Translated, it gives CASSRTGRLNTEAFF.

The rearrangement joins TRBV18 to TRBJ1-6; D is unclear. The germline gives CDR1 KGHSH, CDR2 LQKENI. This CDR3 is built from 15 residues. V lost 0 bases, J lost 7 bases, and 10 bases lay in between. The DNA of the CDR3 is TGTGCCAGCTCACCACCGAGCACAGAAAATTCACCCCTCCACTTT. Protein sequence: CASSPPSTENSPLHF.

The V and J genes are TRBV27 and TRBJ1-5; D not resolved. The CDR3 is made up of 12 amino acids. V lost 7 bases to trimming and J lost 0 bases, with 4 bases between them. The V gene's germline CDR1 is MNHEY and CDR2 SMNVEV (reference sequence). The DNA of the CDR3 is TGTGCCAGCATCTATAGCAATCAGCCCCAGCATTTT. It translates to CASIYSNQPQHF.

The chain is built from TRBV6-5 and TRBJ2-1, with TRBD2 matching 8 bases. The CDR3 totals 14 residues. Unmatched junction bases numbered 7, after V lost 10 bases and J lost 2 bases. CDR1 and CDR2 from the germline V gene are MNHEY and SVGAGI. CDR3 region: CATAPGGAYNEQFF. The CDR3 DNA is TGTGCCACAGCGCCGGGGGGGGCCTACAATGAGCAGTTCTTC.